A single sample is the source of the 14 T cell receptor beta chains below, sequenced in a study of T cells after yellow fever vaccination. A single record per CDR3 protein comes from TCRdb applying MiXCR to the 5' RACE reads. Of 610,000 or so distinct CDR3 sequences in the sample, roughly an eighth were seen once. This material consisted of PBMCs, taken on the day of the yellow fever booster vaccination. The receptors stem from a man aged 30 to 45 who received the YFV17D yellow fever vaccine.

In its sample, this clonotype was seen many times. The chain carries TRBV4-3 and TRBJ2-1; 11 nucleotides align to TRBD2. The CDR3 spans 17 residues. V lost 4 bases and J lost 13; bases outside the gene matches: 18. The germline V gene has CDR1 LGHNA and CDR2 YSLEER. CDR3 sequence: CASSPTHRGLAGGHQFF. Here the CDR3 DNA reads TGCGCCAGCAGCCCGACCCACCGGGGGCTAGCGGGAGGTCATCAGTTCTTC.

The chain recombines TRBV10-3 with TRBJ2-7, with 11 bases that match TRBD2. V was pared by 3 bases and J by 3 bases, with 4 bases of the junction left unmatched. The CDR3 is 15 residues long. Per germline, CDR1 ENHRY and CDR2 SYGVKD. CDR3 coding DNA: TGTGCCATCAGTGATGCGCTAGCGGGAGGCTACGAGCAGTACTTC. This encodes CAISDALAGGYEQYF.

The V call is TRBV7-8, the J call TRBJ2-1; D might be TRBD2 (6 bases). The germline CDR1 and CDR2 sequences are SGHVS and FQNEAQ. The CDR3 has 12 residues. Trimming cost V 5 bases and J 10 bases, with 12 bases left between them. The CDR3 sequence is CASSAGLPEQFF. CDR3 DNA sequence: TGTGCCAGCAGCGCGGGACTCCCAGAGCAGTTCTTC. Full variable domain (remainder filled in from reference TRBV7-8 and TRBJ2-1): GAGVSQSPRYKVAKRGQDVALRCDPISGHVSLFWYQQALGQGPEFLTYFQNEAQLDKSGLPSDRFFAERPEGSVSTLKIQRTQQEDSAVYLCASSAGLPEQFFGPGTRLTVL.

This clonotype was picked up a small number of times. The chain links TRBV6-5 to TRBJ2-3, with a weak D call TRBD1 (6 bases). This CDR3 region has 13 residues. The germline V and J ends were trimmed by 2 bases and 4 bases, with 7 bases remaining between them. Germline V gene sequence: CDR1 MNHEY, CDR2 SVGAGI. In DNA, the CDR3 is TGTGCCAGCAGTTACGGGGGCTCAGATACGCAGTATTTT. Protein sequence: CASSYGGSDTQYF.

The gene calls are TRBV7-6 and TRBJ2-7; D may be TRBD1 or TRBD2 (5 bases each). With 3 bases removed from V and 6 bases from J, the gap between germline ends came to 21 bases. This CDR3 comprises 16 residues. Germline loops: CDR1 SGHVS, CDR2 FNYEAQ. The CDR3 reads CASSFGVREIPSEQYF. CDR3 DNA: TGTGCCAGCAGCTTTGGGGTCAGGGAGATACCTTCCGAGCAGTACTTC.

This sequence joins TRBV7-9 and TRBJ2-7, with D possibly being TRBD2 (6 bases). The CDR3 consists of 14 residues. The V gene's germline CDR1 is SEHNR and CDR2 FQNEAQ (reference sequence). V gave up 6 bases and J gave up 3 bases, with 15 bases separating them. CDR3 sequence reads: CASRSIPSDYEQYF. CDR3 coding DNA: TGTGCCAGCAGATCGATTCCTAGCGACTACGAGCAGTACTTC.

This clonotype turned up a few times. The gene calls are TRBV5-1 and TRBJ2-7; 7 nucleotides match TRBD1. The V gene end was trimmed by 7 bases and the J gene end by 6 bases; junction bases not matched to a gene: 13. Germline V CDR1 and CDR2: SGHRS, YFSETQ. The length of the CDR3 is 14 residues. The CDR3 coding sequence is TGCGCCAGCCGGGCGCAGACAGGGTCAGGCGAGCAGTACTTC. This codes for CASRAQTGSGEQYF.

This clonotype was counted a few times. The V call is TRBV7-8, the J call TRBJ2-5; D is perhaps TRBD2 (5 bases). Germline assignment: CDR1 SGHVS and CDR2 FQNEAQ. This CDR3 spans 14 amino acids. Trimming removed 1 base from V and 6 bases from J, with 12 bases in between. The CDR3 nucleotides are TGTGCCAGCAGCTTAGGAATGGGGAGTAAGACCCAGTACTTC. Protein product: CASSLGMGSKTQYF.

In this sample, this clonotype turned up a few times. This CDR3 is CASSLGGSGRTGELFF. The CDR3, as DNA: TGTGCCAGCAGCTTAGGGGGTAGCGGGAGAACCGGGGAGCTGTTTTTT. V usage is TRBV7-3 and J usage is TRBJ2-2; 9 nucleotides agree with TRBD2. Germline V lookup: CDR1 SGHTA, CDR2 FQGTGA. The junction had 6 bases not matched to a gene; V was cut back by 2 bases and J by 5 bases. The CDR3 extends over 16 amino acids.

The genes are TRBV5-1 and TRBJ2-4; 11 bases are shared with TRBD1. The CDR3 totals 15 residues. Losses at the gene ends were 2 bases for V and 7 bases for J; bases not matched to a gene: 5. The germline CDR1 and CDR2 sequences are SGHRS and YFSETQ. CDR3 sequence reads: CASSFGGQGGNIQYF. The CDR3 DNA follows: TGCGCCAGCAGCTTTGGGGGACAGGGGGGGAACATTCAGTACTTC. Looking up the rest from reference TRBV5-1 and TRBJ2-4 gives the full variable domain: KAGVTQTPRYLIKTRGQQVTLSCSPISGHRSVSWYQQTPGQGLQFLFEYFSETQRNKGNFPGRFSGRQFSNSRSEMNVSTLELGDSALYLCASSFGGQGGNIQYFGAGTRLSVL.

This chain joins TRBV15 and TRBJ1-5; 7 bases fit TRBD1. V shed 0 bases and J 6 bases; nucleotides not matched to a gene: 8. The CDR3 runs 16 residues. Germline loops: CDR1 LNHNV, CDR2 YYDKDF (reference sequence). This CDR3 is CATSRDQGGVTQPQHF. DNA of the CDR3: TGTGCCACCAGCAGAGATCAGGGGGGAGTCACTCAGCCCCAGCATTTT.

The chain's CDR3 is CASSARQGTSDTQYF. The CDR3, as DNA: TGTGCCAGCAGCGCAAGACAGGGGACATCAGATACGCAGTATTTT. The gene calls are TRBV9 and TRBJ2-3; 8 bases are a match to TRBD1. Unmatched junction bases numbered 7, after V lost 3 bases and J lost 4 bases. CDR1 is SGDLS, CDR2 YYNGEE, per germline. The CDR3 has 15 amino acids.

This clonotype occurred a few times. The chain carries TRBV5-1 and TRBJ1-1; 10 bases are a match to TRBD1. The CDR3 length is 17 residues. J gave up 1 base and V 2 bases, and 8 bases lay outside the gene matches. The V gene's germline CDR1 is SGHRS and CDR2 YFSETQ. The CDR3 sequence is CASSFGGTGARNTEAFF. The CDR3 DNA is TGCGCCAGCAGCTTTGGCGGGACAGGGGCCAGGAACACTGAAGCTTTCTTT.

This clonotype was recorded a few times. V and J are TRBV7-6 and TRBJ1-5; TRBD1 agrees at 7 bases. Germline values: CDR1 SGHVS, CDR2 FNYEAQ. The CDR3 totals 15 residues. The V and J ends lost 2 bases and 7 bases, in that order; junction bases with no gene match: 8. For the CDR3, the DNA is TGTGCCAGCAGCTTACGGAGGGGGCCGGGACAGCCCCAGCATTTT. Protein product: CASSLRRGPGQPQHF.